This T cell receptor (beta chain) came from a study of shared clonotypes between healthy human individuals. Sequencing used immunoSEQ multiplex PCR; TCRdb keeps in-frame clones, though not all of them. The sample has just over 2,000,000 clones; about 94% are singletons. Selected positively for CCR7 and CD45RO-negative, naive CD8 cells excluded terminally differentiated effector memory CD45RA+ cells. V lost 6 bases and J lost 4; bases outside the gene matches: 11. Looked up from germline, CDR1 is MDHEN and CDR2 is SYDVKM. The CDR3 loop spans 15 amino acids. The clonotype was recovered from a man between 18 and 35 years old in good health. The specimen was naive CD8+ T cells sorted from blood. V is TRBV28 and J is TRBJ1-2; 7 positions match TRBD1. The CDR3 is CASSDRDAEGYGYTF. The CDR3 nucleotides are TGTGCCAGCAGCGACAGGGACGCGGAGGGCTATGGCTACACCTTC.